This T cell receptor (beta chain) was recorded in a study of identical twins. Study outcomes and limitations: Zero-insertion results could be subject to partial confounding by invariant MAIT and iNKT cells. Clonotypes of the beta chain that were abundant in cord blood carried fewer insertions (memory repertoires showed none).

In germline, CDR1 is SGHKS, CDR2 YYEKEE (reference sequence). Trimming took 0 bases from V and 4 from J; bases not matched to a gene: 0. There are 13 residues in the CDR3. Regarding this clonotype: Its target is not known.

TCRdb called the 5' RACE reads again in MiXCR, with one record for every CDR3 protein. The sample yields a few hundred thousand distinct CDR3 sequences, roughly 26% seen once. Another study also made use of these data, one on T cells expressing NK-cell markers.

This clonotype was obtained from a woman aged 18-29 years in good health. The rearrangement joins TRBV5-5 to TRBJ1-2; the match to TRBD1 covers 7 bases. The material sequenced was CD4+ T cells sorted from blood. CDR3: CASSLGDSYGYTF. CDR3 sequence (DNA): TGTGCCAGCAGCTTGGGGGACAGCTATGGCTACACCTTC.